This T cell receptor beta chain was identified in a study of blood T cell repertoires in COVID-19. V shed 4 bases, J shed 7 bases, and the junction held 1 base outside the gene matches. In germline, CDR1 is MNHEY, CDR2 SVGAGI. The CDR3 length is 12 residues. Method: immunoSEQ multiplex PCR; TCRdb's copy keeps in-frame clones and lacks some. Here the sample spans 150,000 to 200,000 clones, around 73% being singletons. The chain uses TRBV6-5 and TRBJ1-2; the match to TRBD1 covers 9 bases. The clonotype was recovered from a woman in her forties or fifties who had recovered from COVID-19. Specimen: PBMCs or T cells enriched from blood (not recorded which). CDR3 DNA: TGTGCCAGCAGTTTGGACAGGGGTGGCTACACCTTC. Its translation is CASSLDRGGYTF.